The subject of this entry is one T cell receptor beta chain. This clonotype has more than one count but fewer than ten. It lacks a known antigen. The input lacks base qualities; no much larger clone sits a single base away. V is reduced by 8 bases and J by 7 bases, leaving a spacing of 12 bases between them. Taken from cysteine to phenylalanine, the CDR3 has 12 residues. Just CDR3 DNA is preserved here, 36 bases in frame from base 1. The germline V gene encodes CDR1 MNHEY and CDR2 SVGAGI. This sample is part of a study of type 1 and type 2 diabetes patients (dated by TCRdb to the mid-2010s). As for the study more broadly: Ten or so type 1 diabetes patients, four type 2 diabetes patients and six or seven nondiabetic controls were recruited in China to form the cohort. Across the study, CD4+ and CD8+ T cells were positively selected from PBMCs by means of CD4 or CD8 MicroBeads on MACS columns. Altogether, roughly 19,000,000 paired-end reads were produced across the whole study. TCRbeta repertoires were profiled by high-throughput sequencing in the study to compare type 1 diabetes, type 2 diabetes and nondiabetic individuals. For the type 1 diabetes patients, the type 2 diabetes patients acted as a disease comparison group. When roughly 20-cycle amplification was compared with approximately 25-cycle amplification, V gene usage looked similar, suggesting that primer efficiencies were similar and PCR bias was random. TCRbeta libraries were sequenced paired-end on Illumina HiSeq 2000 or MiSeq instruments.

The data were produced on an Illumina MiSeq. For TCRbeta CDR3 amplification, the template was genomic DNA taken from the sorted T cell subsets. The TCRbeta CDR3 region was amplified by multiplex PCR with 30 forward and 13 reverse primers. AMPure XP beads were used to purify the PCR products, after which a second roughly 23-cycle PCR added indices and adaptors. Before sequencing, the QIAquick Gel Extraction Kit was used to gel-purify the libraries. The published analysis was carried out like this. Paired-end reads were merged using FLASH and were aligned with IgBLAST to IMGT V, D and J germline references. Reads with less than 70% alignment identity to germline references were removed, leaving more than 8.5 million reads across the study. IMGT definitions were followed to assign CDR3 boundaries, reading frame and productivity. Highly-expanded clones were defined as clones making up 1% or more of reads, and normalized Shannon entropy was used to measure diversity. Unpaired two-tailed t-tests were used to test for differences in Shannon entropy between groups. TCRdb itself trimmed the public reads at Q25 with fastp, ran MiXCR and retained productive beta chains. Rows with one shared CDR3 protein collapse into an entry with the most common genes and DNA. The V and J calls were not made by the authors but by TCRdb's processing. The sample profile shows a few hundred thousand distinct CDR3 sequences; approximately 45% of them were found once. Roughly 13% of the sample rests with the top ten.

What the authors observed across the whole study: In both CD4+ and CD8+ T cells, type 2 diabetes repertoires were highly diverse and significantly more diverse than type 1 diabetes repertoires. Only a limited number of T2D and control samples were sequenced, so some T1D-only HECs might also appear in more T2D or control samples. Study groups were not matched for age and gender, which possibly biased interpretation. Type 2 diabetes patients had few highly-expanded CD4+ clones, median one, accounting for a median approximately 4% of reads. Type 2 diabetes and control samples had highly correlated V and J gene usage patterns, with an average between-sample correlation of approximately 0.97.

All diabetic patients met standard classification criteria for type 1 or type 2 diabetes, with glucose and C-peptide assessed by WHO-recommended methods. Donors were excluded if they had other autoimmune diseases or infections within the previous four weeks. About 10 milliliters of peripheral blood were drawn from each participant. PBMCs were isolated with LymphoPrep density separation. The TCR was taken from a young man with type 2 diabetes. Sequenced: peripheral blood mononuclear cells (PBMCs). The rearranged chain carries TRBV6-5 and TRBJ1-5, with the identity of the D gene unclear. The bases read TGTGCCAGCGGCGGCGGGTACCAGCCCCAGCATTTT. Its product reads: CASGGGYQPQHF.